A single sample is the source of the 9 T cell receptor beta chains below, sequenced in a study of shared clonotypes between healthy human individuals. Method: immunoSEQ multiplex PCR; TCRdb's copy keeps in-frame clones and lacks some. The data hold approximately 1.5 million clones, with approximately 98% observed a single time. The specimen sequenced was naive CD4+ T cells sorted from blood. As to subset: CD45RA+ positively selected. The source is a man aged 25-40 years in good health.

V is TRBV5-6 and J is TRBJ1-1; D is undetermined. V gave up 1 base and J gave up 6 bases, with 10 bases separating them. The CDR3 has 13 residues. Germline V lookup: CDR1 SGHDT, CDR2 YYEEEE. The CDR3 nucleotides are TGTGCCAGCAGCTTGAACGGGCTCGCTGAAGCTTTCTTT. It is translated as CASSLNGLAEAFF.

CDR3 sequence reads: CASIRPGGSQETQYF. The DNA of the CDR3 is TGTGCCAGTATAAGACCCGGGGGAAGCCAAGAGACCCAGTACTTC. This rearrangement joins TRBV18 to TRBJ2-5; D is possibly TRBD2 (6 bases). V lost 9 bases, J lost 1 base, and 18 bases lay in between. The CDR3 runs to 15 residues. Germline V lookup: CDR1 KGHSH, CDR2 LQKENI.

This sequence joins TRBV5-1 and TRBJ2-5, with D unresolved. Germline V gene data show CDR1 as SGHRS and CDR2 as YFSETQ. The CDR3 runs 13 residues. Trimming shortened V by 0 bases and J by 11 bases, and 14 bases separated the two germline ends. The CDR3 protein is CASSLGGSREQYF. CDR3 nucleotides: TGCGCCAGCAGCTTGGGCGGTTCGAGAGAGCAGTACTTC.

V is TRBV9 and J is TRBJ1-3, with D unclear. This CDR3 comprises 13 residues. The V and J ends lost 3 bases and 2 bases respectively, with 6 bases between them. Germline CDR1 is SGDLS and CDR2 is YYNGEE. Here the CDR3 reads CASSASPGNTIYF. In nucleotides, the CDR3 is TGTGCCAGCAGCGCTTCTCCTGGAAACACCATATATTTT.

The chain has TRBV7-9 and TRBJ2-1; D unclear. The CDR3 spans 19 residues. Germline loops: CDR1 SEHNR, CDR2 FQNEAQ (reference sequence). Trimming removed 5 bases from V and 0 bases from J, with 23 bases in between. CDR3 nucleotides: TGTGCCAGCAGCCCTCCTGCATCTACCGGACGGATCTCCTACAATGAGCAGTTCTTC. This gives the protein CASSPPASTGRISYNEQFF.

The chain has TRBV14 and TRBJ2-2; TRBD2 agrees at 7 bases. Germline V lookup: CDR1 SGHDN, CDR2 FVKESK. V lost 5 bases and J lost 6; bases outside the gene matches: 3. The CDR3 consists of 13 residues. CDR3 loop: CASSRLAPGELFF. For the CDR3, the DNA is TGTGCCAGCAGCAGACTAGCTCCCGGGGAGCTGTTTTTT.

This sequence joins TRBV5-1 and TRBJ1-5; maybe TRBD1 (5 bases). The CDR3 is made up of 15 amino acids. Germline loops: CDR1 SGHRS, CDR2 YFSETQ. Trimming took 4 bases from V and 4 from J, leaving 15 bases between them. The CDR3 DNA reads as TGCGCCAGCAGCCCGGTAGCGGGGGAAAATCAGCCCCAGCATTTT. The encoded protein is CASSPVAGENQPQHF.

The chain recombines TRBV2 with TRBJ2-3; TRBD2 matches 9 bases. The CDR3 covers 15 residues. Germline loops: CDR1 SNHLY, CDR2 FYNNEI. V lost 4 bases to trimming and J lost 3 bases; unmatched junction nucleotides: 5. The DNA of the CDR3 is TGTGCCAGCAGTGCGGCGGGAGGGGAGACAGATACGCAGTATTTT. This sequence encodes CASSAAGGETDTQYF. Filled out from reference TRBV2 and TRBJ2-3, the complete variable domain reads EPEVTQTPSHQVTQMGQEVILRCVPISNHLYFYWYRQILGQKVEFLVSFYNNEISEKSEIFDDQFSVERPDGSNFTLKIRSTKLEDSAMYFCASSAAGGETDTQYFGPGTRLTVL.

The chain couples TRBV27 to TRBJ2-7, with TRBD2 identical over 7 bases. The CDR3 covers 15 residues. Germline V CDR1 and CDR2: MNHEY, SMNVEV (reference sequence). Trimming removed 8 bases from V and 7 bases from J; junction bases left unmatched: 17. As DNA, the CDR3 is TGTGCCAGCGCCCACATGCCGGGGACTACAGGAGAGCAGTACTTC. As protein: CASAHMPGTTGEQYF.